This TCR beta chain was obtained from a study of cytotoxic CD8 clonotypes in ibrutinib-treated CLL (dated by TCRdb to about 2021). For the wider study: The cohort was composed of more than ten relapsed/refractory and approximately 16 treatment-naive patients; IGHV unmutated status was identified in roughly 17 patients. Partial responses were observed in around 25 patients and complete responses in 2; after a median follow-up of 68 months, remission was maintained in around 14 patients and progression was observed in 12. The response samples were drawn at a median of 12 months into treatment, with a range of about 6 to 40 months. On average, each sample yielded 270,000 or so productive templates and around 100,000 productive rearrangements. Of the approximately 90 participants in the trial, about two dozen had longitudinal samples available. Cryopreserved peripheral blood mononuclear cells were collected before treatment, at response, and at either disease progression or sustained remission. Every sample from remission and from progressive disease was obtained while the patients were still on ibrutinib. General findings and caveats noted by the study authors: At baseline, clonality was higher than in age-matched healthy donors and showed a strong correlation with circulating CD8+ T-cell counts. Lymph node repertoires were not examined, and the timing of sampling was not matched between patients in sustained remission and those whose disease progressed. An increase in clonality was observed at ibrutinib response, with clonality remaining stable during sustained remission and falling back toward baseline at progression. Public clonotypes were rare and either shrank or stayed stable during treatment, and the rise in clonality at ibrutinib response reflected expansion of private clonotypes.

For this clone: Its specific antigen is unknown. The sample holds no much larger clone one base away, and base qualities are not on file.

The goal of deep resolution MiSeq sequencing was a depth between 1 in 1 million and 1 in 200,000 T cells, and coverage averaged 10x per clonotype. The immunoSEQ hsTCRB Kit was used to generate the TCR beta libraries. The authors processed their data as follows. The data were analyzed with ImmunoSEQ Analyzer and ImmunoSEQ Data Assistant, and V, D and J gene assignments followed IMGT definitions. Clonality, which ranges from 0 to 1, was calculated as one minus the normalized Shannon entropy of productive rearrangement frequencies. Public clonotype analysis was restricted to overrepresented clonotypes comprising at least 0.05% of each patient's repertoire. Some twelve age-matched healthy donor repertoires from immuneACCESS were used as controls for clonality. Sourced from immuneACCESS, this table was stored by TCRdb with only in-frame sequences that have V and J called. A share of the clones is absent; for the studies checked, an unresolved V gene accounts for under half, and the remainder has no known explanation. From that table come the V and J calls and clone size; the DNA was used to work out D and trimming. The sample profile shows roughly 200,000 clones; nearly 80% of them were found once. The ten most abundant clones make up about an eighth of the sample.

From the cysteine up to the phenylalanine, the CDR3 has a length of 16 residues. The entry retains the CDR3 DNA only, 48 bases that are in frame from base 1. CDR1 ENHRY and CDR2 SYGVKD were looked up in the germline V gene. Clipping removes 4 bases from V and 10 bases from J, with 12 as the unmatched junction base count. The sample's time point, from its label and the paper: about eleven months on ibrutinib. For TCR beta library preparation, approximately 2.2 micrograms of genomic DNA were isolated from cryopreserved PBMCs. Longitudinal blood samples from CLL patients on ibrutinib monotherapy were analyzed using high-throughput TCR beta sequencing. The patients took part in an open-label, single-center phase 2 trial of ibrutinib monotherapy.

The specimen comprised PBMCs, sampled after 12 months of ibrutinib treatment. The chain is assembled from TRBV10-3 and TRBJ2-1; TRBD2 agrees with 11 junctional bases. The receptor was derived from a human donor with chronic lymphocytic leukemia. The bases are TGTGCCATCAGTGTTTCAGTAGCGGGAGGGCCACGGGAGCAGTTCTTC. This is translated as CAISVSVAGGPREQFF.